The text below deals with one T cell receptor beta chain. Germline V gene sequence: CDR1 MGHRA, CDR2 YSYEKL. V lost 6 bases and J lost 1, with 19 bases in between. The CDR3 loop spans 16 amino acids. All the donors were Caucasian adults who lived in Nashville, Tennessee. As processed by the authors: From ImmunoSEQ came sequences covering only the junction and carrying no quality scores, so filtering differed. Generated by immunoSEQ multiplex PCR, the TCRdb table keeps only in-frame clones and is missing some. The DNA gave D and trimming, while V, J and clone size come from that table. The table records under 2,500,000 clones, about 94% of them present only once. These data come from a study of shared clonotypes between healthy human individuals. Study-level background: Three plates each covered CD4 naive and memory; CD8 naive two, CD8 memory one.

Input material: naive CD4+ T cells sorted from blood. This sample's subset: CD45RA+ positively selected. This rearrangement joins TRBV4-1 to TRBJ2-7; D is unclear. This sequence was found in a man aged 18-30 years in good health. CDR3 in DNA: TGCGCCAGCAGTCGGGCAGGAGCCAGTCCTTCCTACGAGCAGTACTTC. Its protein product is CASSRAGASPSYEQYF.